The text below deals with one TCR beta chain. Its antigen is currently unknown. Its ends do not fully match the called genes, so a read error is possible. Cells stained for CD3, CD4, CD8, CD45RA, CD27 and viability were sorted into four CD45RA/CD27 subsets. The sample belongs to a study of naive and memory T cell subsets. Study-wide results and caveats: No ground truth validated the naive and memory repertoire findings. Naive and memory subsets had different power law exponents for TCR abundance.

The CDR3 sequence is 11 residues long. Two oligonucleotides, mixed equimolar, formed the beta constant-region primer covering TRBC1 and TRBC2. Ligation attached a single-stranded oligonucleotide with a 12-nucleotide UMI and the SP2 primer to the cDNA 3' end. MiXCR, run by TCRdb on the UMI-ligation and nested PCR reads, gives a single entry per CDR3 protein. The sample gives 81,000 or so distinct CDR3 sequences, 5.5% to 8.5% of which show up once; around 1.6% is in the top ten. Material: central memory CD4+ T cells from blood. The clonotype was recovered from a human donor in good health. The chain employs TRBV12-3 or TRBV12-4 and TRBJ1-1; 8 positions agree with TRBD1. DNA of the CDR3: TGTGCCAGCAGCTTAGGACAGGGAGCTTTCTTT. Protein: CASSLGQGAFF.